Given below is one T cell receptor beta chain in context. This sample stems from a study of shared clonotypes between healthy human individuals. The CDR3 is 16 amino acids. V was trimmed by 6 bases and J by 0 bases, leaving 15 bases between them. From germline, CDR1 is MRHNA and CDR2 SNTAGT. Assay: immunoSEQ multiplex PCR; the TCRdb copy retains only in-frame clones and omits some. Here the sample spans 850,000 to 1,200,000 clones, roughly 80% being singletons. The chain joins TRBV6-4 to TRBJ2-1; D gene unclear. The receptor comes from a man aged 18 to 29 in good health. The sequenced sample consisted of memory CD4+ T cells sorted from blood. Subset indicated: CD45RA-negative fraction. Written as DNA, the CDR3 is TGTGCCAGCAGAGGTCGGGCGGATAGCTCCTACAATGAGCAGTTCTTC. Encoded protein: CASRGRADSSYNEQFF.